Described below is a single T cell receptor beta chain sequence and its context. This sample stems from a study of blood T cell repertoires in COVID-19. The table came from immunoSEQ multiplex PCR; TCRdb's copy has only in-frame clones and leaves some out. The data contain some 300,000 clones, about 90% of them singletons. The germline CDR1 and CDR2 sequences are SGHVS and FNYEAQ. This CDR3 comprises 17 residues. The V gene lost 5 bases and the J gene lost 3 bases, with 22 bases spanning the gap. V usage is TRBV7-6 and J usage is TRBJ2-5, with D possibly being TRBD2 (6 bases). The TCR originated in a woman in her twenties or thirties who had recovered from COVID-19. Material: PBMCs or T cells enriched from blood (not recorded which). This CDR3 is CASSPHWDSTREETQYF. In DNA, the CDR3 is TGTGCCAGCAGCCCACACTGGGACTCCACGAGAGAAGAGACCCAGTACTTC.